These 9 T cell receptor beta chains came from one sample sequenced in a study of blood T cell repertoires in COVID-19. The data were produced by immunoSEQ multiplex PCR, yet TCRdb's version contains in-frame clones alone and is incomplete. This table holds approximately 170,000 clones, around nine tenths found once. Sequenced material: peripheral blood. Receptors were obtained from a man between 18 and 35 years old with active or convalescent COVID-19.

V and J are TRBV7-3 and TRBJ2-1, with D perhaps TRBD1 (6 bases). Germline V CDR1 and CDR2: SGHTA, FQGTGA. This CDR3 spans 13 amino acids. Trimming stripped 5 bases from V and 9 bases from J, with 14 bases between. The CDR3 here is CASSPGRGGEQFF. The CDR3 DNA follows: TGTGCCAGCAGCCCGGGCAGGGGTGGTGAGCAGTTCTTC.

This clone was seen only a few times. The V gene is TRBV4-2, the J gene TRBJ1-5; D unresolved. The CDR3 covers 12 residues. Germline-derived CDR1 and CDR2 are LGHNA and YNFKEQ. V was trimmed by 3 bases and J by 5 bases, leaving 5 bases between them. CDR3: CASSHGDQPQHF. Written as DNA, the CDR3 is TGTGCCAGCAGCCACGGGGATCAGCCCCAGCATTTT.

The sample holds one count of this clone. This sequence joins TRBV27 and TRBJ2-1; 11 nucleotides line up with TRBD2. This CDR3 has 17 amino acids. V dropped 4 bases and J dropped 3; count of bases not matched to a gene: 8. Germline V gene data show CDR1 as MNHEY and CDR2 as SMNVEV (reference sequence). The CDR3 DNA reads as TGTGCCAGCAGTTCCACAGGGGGACTAGCGGACTACAATGAGCAGTTCTTC. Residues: CASSSTGGLADYNEQFF.

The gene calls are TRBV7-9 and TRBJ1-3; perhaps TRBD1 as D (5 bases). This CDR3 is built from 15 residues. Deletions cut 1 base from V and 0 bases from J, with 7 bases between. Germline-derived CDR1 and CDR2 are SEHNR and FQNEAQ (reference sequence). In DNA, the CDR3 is TGTGCCAGCAGCTTAGATAGGGGCTCTGGAAACACCATATATTTT. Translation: CASSLDRGSGNTIYF.

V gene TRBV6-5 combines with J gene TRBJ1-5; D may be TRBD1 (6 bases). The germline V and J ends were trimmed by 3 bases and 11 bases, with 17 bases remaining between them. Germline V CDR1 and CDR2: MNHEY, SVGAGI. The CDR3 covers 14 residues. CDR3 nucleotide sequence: TGTGCCAGCAGTTATGGGCCCACCCAGGGGACCCAGCATTTT. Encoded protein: CASSYGPTQGTQHF.

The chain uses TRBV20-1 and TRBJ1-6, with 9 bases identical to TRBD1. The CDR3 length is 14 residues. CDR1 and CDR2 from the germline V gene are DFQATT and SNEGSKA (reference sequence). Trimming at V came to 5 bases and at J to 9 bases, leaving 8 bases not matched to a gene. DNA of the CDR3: TGCAGTGCTGGTGGGACAGGGTGGGGTTCACCCCTCCACTTT. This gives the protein CSAGGTGWGSPLHF.

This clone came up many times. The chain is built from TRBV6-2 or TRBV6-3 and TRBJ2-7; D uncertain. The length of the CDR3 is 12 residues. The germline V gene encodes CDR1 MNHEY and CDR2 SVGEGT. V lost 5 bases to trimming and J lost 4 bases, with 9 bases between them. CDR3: CASSTPGYEQYF. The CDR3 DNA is TGTGCCAGCAGTACCCCCGGGTACGAGCAGTACTTC.

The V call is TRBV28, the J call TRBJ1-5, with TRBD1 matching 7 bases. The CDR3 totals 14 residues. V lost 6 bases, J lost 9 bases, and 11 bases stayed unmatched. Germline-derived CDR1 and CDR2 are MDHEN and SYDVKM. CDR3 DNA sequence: TGTGCCAGCAGCCCCGACAGGGCCTTAGGGCCCCAGCATTTT. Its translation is CASSPDRALGPQHF.

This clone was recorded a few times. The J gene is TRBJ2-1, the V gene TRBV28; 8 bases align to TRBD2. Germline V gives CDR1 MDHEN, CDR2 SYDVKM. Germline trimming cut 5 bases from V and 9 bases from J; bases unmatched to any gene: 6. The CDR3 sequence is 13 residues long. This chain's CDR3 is CASSAREGIEQFF. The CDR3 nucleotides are TGTGCCAGCAGTGCTCGGGAGGGGATTGAGCAGTTCTTC.